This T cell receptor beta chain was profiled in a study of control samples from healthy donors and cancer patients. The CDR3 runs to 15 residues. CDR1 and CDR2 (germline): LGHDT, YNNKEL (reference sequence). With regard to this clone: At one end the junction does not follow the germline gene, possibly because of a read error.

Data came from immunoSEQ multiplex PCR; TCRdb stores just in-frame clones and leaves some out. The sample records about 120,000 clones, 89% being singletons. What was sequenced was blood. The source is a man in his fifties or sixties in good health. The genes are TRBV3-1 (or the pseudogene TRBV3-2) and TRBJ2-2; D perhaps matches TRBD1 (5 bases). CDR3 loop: CASSQDLGPTEELFF. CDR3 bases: TGTGCCAGCAGCCAAGATTTGGGGCCCACCGAGGAGCTGTTTTTT.